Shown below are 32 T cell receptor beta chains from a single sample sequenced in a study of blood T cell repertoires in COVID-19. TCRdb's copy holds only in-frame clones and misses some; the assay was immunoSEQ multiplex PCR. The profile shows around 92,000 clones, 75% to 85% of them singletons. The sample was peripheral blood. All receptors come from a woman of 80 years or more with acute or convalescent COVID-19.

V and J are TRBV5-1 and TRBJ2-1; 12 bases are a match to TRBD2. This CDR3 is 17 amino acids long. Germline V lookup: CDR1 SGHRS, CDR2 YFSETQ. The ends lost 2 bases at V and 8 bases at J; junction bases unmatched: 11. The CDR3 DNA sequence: TGCGCCAGCAGCTTCCTCGGTCTAGCGGGAGGGACGGATGAGCAGTTCTTC. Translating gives CASSFLGLAGGTDEQFF.

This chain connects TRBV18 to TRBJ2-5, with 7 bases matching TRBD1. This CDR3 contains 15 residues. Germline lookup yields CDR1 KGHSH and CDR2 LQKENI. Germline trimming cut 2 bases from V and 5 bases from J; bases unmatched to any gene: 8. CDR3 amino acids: CASSPSQGDRETQYF. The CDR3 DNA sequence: TGTGCCAGCTCACCAAGTCAGGGGGATCGGGAGACCCAGTACTTC.

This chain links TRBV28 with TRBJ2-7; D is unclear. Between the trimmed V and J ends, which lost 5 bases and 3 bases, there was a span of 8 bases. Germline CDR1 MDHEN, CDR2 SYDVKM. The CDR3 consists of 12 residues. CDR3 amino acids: CASSPHGYEQYF. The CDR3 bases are TGTGCCAGCAGTCCCCACGGCTACGAGCAGTACTTC.

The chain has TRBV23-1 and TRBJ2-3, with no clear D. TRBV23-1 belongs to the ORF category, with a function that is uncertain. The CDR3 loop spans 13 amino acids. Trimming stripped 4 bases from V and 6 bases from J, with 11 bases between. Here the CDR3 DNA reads TGCGCCAGCAGTCGGTGTTCACAGGATACGCAGTATTTT. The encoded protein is CASSRCSQDTQYF.

The CDR3 here is CSARGPGGYTF. The CDR3 DNA reads TGCAGTGCTAGGGGTCCCGGGGGCTACACCTTC. This chain links TRBV20-1 with TRBJ1-2; no reliable D call. There are 11 residues in the CDR3. Trimming took off 3 bases at V and 8 bases at J, with 10 bases between the two ends. Per the germline V gene, CDR1 is DFQATT and CDR2 is SNEGSKA (reference sequence).

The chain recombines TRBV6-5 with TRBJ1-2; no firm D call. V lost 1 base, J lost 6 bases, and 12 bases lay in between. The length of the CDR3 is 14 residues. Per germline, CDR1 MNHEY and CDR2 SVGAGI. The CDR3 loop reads CASSYYRDPNGYTF. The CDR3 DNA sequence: TGTGCCAGCAGTTACTATCGGGATCCTAATGGCTACACCTTC.

The DNA for the CDR3 is TGTGCCAGCAGTTACAGCGGGGTTTACAATGAGCAGTTCTTC. Translating gives CASSYSGVYNEQFF. J is TRBJ2-1 and V is TRBV6-5, with 7 positions matching TRBD2. The germline V gene encodes CDR1 MNHEY and CDR2 SVGAGI. The CDR3 extends over 14 amino acids. J gave up 4 bases and V 2 bases, and 2 bases lay outside the gene matches.

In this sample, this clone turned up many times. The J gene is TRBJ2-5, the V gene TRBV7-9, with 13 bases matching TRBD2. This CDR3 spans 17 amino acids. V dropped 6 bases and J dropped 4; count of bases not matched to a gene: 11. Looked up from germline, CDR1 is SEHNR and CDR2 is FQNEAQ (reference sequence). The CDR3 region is CASRDPGLAGYLETQYF. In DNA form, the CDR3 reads TGTGCCAGCAGAGATCCGGGACTAGCGGGATACCTAGAGACCCAGTACTTC.

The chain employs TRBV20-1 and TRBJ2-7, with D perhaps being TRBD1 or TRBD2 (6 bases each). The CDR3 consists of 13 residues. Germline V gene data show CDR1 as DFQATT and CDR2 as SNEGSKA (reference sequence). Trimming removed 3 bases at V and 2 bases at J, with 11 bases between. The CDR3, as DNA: TGCAGTGCTAGTGGGGGGCGAACCTACGAGCAGTACTTC. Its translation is CSASGGRTYEQYF.

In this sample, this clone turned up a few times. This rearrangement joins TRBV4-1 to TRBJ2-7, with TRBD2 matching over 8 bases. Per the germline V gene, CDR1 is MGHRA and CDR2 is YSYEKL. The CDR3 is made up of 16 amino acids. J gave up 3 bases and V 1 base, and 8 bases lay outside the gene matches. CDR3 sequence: CASSQVGAAGVYEQYF. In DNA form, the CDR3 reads TGCGCCAGCAGCCAAGTTGGTGCAGCGGGAGTCTACGAGCAGTACTTC.

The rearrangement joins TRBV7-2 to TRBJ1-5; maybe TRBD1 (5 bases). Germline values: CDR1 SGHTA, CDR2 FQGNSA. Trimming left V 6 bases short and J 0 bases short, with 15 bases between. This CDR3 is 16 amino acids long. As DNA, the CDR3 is TGTGCCAGCAGTGATAGACAGCCTAATAGCAATCAGCCCCAGCATTTT. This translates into CASSDRQPNSNQPQHF.

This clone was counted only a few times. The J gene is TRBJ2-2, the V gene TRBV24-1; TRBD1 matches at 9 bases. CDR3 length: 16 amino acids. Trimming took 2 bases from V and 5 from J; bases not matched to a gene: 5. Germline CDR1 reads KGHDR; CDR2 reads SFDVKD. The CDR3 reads CATSDSRTGVTGELFF. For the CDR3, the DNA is TGTGCCACCAGTGATTCCCGGACAGGGGTTACCGGGGAGCTGTTTTTT.

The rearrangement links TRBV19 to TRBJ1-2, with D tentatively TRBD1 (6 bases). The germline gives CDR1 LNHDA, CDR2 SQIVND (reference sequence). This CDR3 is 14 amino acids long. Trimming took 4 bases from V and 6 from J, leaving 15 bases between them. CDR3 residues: CASSTLGANNGYTF. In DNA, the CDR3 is TGTGCCAGTAGTACCTTGGGGGCTAATAATGGCTACACCTTC.

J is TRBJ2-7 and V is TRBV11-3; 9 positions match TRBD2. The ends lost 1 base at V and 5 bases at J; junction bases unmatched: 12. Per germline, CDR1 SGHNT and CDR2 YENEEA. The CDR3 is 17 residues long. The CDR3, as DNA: TGTGCCAGCAGCTTAGCCCCCTCGCGGGAGGGCACCAACGAGCAGTACTTC. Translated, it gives CASSLAPSREGTNEQYF.

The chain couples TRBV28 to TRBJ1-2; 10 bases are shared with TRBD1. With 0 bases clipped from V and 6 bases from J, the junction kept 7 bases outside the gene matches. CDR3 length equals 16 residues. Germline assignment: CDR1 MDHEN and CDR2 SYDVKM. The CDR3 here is CASSLWEPGQGNGYTF. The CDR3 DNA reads TGTGCCAGCAGTTTATGGGAGCCGGGACAGGGGAATGGCTACACCTTC.

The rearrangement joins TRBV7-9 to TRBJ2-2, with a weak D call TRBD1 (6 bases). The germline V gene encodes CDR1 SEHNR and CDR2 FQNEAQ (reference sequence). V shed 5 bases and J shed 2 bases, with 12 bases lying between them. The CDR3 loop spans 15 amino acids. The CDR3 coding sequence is TGTGCCAGCAGCCCCGTTGGGGGCAACACCGGGGAGCTGTTTTTT. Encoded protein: CASSPVGGNTGELFF. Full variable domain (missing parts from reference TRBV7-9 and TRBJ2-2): DTGVSQNPRHKITKRGQNVTFRCDPISEHNRLYWYRQTLGQGPEFLTYFQNEAQLEKSRLLSDRFSAERPKGSFSTLEIQRTEQGDSAMYLCASSPVGGNTGELFFGEGSRLTVL.

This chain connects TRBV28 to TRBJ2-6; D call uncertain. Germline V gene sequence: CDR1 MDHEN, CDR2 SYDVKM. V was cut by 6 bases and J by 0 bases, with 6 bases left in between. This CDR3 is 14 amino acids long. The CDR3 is CASSVGSGANVLTF. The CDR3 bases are TGTGCCAGCAGCGTCGGCTCTGGGGCCAACGTCCTGACTTTC.

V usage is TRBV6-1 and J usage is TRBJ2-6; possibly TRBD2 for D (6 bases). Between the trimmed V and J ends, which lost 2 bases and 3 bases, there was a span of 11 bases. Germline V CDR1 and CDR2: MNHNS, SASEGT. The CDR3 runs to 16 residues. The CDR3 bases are TGTGCCAGCAGTGAAAGAGGAGGGGTTGGGGCCAACGTCCTGACTTTC. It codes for CASSERGGVGANVLTF.

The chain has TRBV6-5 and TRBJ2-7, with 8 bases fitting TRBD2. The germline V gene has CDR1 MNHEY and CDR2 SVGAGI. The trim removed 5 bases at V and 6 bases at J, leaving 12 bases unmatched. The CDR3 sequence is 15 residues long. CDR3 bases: TGTGCCAGCAGTCTAGCGGGTCGCAGCCTCGGCGAGCAGTACTTC. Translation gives CASSLAGRSLGEQYF.

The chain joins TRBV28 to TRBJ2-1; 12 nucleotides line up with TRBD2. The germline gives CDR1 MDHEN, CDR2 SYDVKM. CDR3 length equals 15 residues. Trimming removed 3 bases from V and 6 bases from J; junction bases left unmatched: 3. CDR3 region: CASSFASGGANEQFF. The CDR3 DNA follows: TGTGCCAGCAGTTTCGCTAGCGGGGGGGCCAATGAGCAGTTCTTC.

CDR3 nucleotide sequence: TGTGCCAGCAGGACTAGCGGGCGGTACGAGCAGTACTTC. Translated, it gives CASRTSGRYEQYF. The V gene is TRBV3-1 (or the pseudogene TRBV3-2), the J gene TRBJ2-7; 10 bases line up with TRBD2. J gave up 4 bases and V 6 bases, and 3 bases lay outside the gene matches. The length of the CDR3 is 13 residues. CDR1 and CDR2 (germline): LGHDT, YNNKEL (reference sequence).

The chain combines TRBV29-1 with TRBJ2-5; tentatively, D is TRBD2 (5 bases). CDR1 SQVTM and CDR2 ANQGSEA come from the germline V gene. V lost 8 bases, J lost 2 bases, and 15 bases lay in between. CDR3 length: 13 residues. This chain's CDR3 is CSFLLRVQETQYF. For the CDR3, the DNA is TGCAGCTTTCTCTTGAGGGTGCAAGAGACCCAGTACTTC.

CDR3 region: CASSQGAGDEQFF. DNA of the CDR3: TGTGCCAGCAGCCAAGGGGCAGGGGATGAGCAGTTCTTC. The V and J genes are TRBV4-2 and TRBJ2-1; D possibly corresponds to TRBD1 (6 bases). Germline lookup yields CDR1 LGHNA and CDR2 YNFKEQ. With 1 base removed from V and 8 bases from J, the gap between germline ends came to 9 bases. The CDR3 covers 13 residues.

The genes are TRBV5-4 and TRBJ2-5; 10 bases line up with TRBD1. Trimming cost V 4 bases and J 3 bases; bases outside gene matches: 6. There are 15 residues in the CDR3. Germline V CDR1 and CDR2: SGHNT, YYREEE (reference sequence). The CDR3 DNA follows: TGTGCCAGCAGCCAGAGGACAGGGGGAAAAGAGACCCAGTACTTC. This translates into CASSQRTGGKETQYF.

CDR3 coding DNA: TGTGCCAGCAGCTTCTTAGCGGGAGGGCCTGACAATGAGCAGTTCTTC. Translation gives CASSFLAGGPDNEQFF. V is TRBV11-2 and J is TRBJ2-1; 11 bases agree with TRBD2. CDR3 length equals 16 residues. From germline, CDR1 is SGHAT and CDR2 FQNNGV. V lost 3 bases to trimming and J lost 5 bases; unmatched junction nucleotides: 6.

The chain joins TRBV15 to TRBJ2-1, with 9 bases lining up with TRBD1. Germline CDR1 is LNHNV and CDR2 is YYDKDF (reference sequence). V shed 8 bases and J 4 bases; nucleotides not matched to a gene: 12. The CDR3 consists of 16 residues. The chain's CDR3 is CATSRGDRVGYNEQFF. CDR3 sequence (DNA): TGTGCCACCTCCCGAGGGGACAGGGTTGGATACAATGAGCAGTTCTTC.

The CDR3 nucleotides read TGTGCCAGCAGTTACGCCAGGGTATACGAGCAGTACTTC. Protein: CASSYARVYEQYF. This chain links TRBV6-2 or TRBV6-3 with TRBJ2-7, with D perhaps TRBD1 (5 bases). V lost 2 bases to trimming and J lost 4 bases, with 9 bases between them. The germline V gene encodes CDR1 MNHEY and CDR2 SVGEGT. CDR3 length: 13 residues.

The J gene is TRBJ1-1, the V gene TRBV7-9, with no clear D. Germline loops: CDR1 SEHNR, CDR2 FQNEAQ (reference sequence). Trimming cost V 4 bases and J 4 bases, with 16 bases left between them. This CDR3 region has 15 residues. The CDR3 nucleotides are TGTGCCAGCAGCTCTCAAAGCTGGAGGAGCACTGAAGCTTTCTTT. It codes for CASSSQSWRSTEAFF.

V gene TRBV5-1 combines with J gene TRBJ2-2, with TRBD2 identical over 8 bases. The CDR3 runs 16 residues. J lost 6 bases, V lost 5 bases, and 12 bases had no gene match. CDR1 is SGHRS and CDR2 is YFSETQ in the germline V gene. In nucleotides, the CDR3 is TGCGCCAGCAGACCCGACTTGGCGGGAGGATCCGGGGAGCTGTTTTTT. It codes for CASRPDLAGGSGELFF.

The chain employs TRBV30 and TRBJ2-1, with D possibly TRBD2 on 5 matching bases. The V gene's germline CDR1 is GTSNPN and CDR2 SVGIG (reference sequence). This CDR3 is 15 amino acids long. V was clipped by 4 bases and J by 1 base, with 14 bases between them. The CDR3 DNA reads TGTGCCTGGAAGGAGGCCCCATTTTCCTACAATGAGCAGTTCTTC. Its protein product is CAWKEAPFSYNEQFF.

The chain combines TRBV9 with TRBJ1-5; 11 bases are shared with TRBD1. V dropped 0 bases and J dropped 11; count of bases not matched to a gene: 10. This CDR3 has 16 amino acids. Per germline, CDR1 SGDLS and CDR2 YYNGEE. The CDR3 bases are TGTGCCAGCAGCGTAGCCGGGACAGGGGGACAATCAGCCCAGCATTTT. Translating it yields CASSVAGTGGQSAQHF.

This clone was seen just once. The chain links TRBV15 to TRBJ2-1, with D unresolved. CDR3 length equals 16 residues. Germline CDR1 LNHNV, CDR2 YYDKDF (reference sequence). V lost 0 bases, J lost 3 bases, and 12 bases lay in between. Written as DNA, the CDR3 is TGTGCCACCAGCAGAGATCTTAAAAGCCGCTACAATGAGCAGTTCTTC. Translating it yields CATSRDLKSRYNEQFF.